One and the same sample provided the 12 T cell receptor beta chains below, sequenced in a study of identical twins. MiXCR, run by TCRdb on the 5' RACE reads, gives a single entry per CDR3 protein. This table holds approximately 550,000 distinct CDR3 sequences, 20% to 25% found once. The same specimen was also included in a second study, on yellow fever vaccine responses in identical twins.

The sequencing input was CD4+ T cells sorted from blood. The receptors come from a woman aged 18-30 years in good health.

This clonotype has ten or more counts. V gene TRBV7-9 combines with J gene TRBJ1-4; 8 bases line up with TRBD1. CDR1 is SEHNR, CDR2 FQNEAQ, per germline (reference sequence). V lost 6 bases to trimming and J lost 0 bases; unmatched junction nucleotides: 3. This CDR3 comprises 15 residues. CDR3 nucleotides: TGTGCCAGCAGTTTACAGGGGGCAACTAATGAAAAACTGTTTTTT. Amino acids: CASSLQGATNEKLFF.

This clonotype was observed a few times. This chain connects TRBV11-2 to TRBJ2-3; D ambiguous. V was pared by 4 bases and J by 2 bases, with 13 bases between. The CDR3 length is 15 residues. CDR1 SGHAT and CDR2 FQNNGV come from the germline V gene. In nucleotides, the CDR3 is TGTGCCAGCAGCTACCTCGGGCAGTCCACAGATACGCAGTATTTT. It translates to CASSYLGQSTDTQYF.

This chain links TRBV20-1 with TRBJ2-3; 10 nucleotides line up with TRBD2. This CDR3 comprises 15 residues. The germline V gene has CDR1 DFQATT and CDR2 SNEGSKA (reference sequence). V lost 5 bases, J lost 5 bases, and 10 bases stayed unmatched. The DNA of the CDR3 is TGCAGTGCTGGTCCTTCCCGGACTAGCGGAGATACGCAGTATTTT. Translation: CSAGPSRTSGDTQYF.

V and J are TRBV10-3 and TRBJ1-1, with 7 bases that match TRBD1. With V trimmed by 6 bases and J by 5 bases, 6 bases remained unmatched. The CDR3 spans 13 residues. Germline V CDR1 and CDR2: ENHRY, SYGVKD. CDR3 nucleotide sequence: TGTGCCATCAGGACAGGGTTTGATACTGAAGCTTTCTTT. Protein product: CAIRTGFDTEAFF.

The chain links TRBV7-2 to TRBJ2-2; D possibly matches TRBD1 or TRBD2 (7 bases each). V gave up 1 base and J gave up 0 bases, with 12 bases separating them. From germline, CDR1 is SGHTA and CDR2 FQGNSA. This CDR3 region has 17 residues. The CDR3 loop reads CASSLGQGGSNTGELFF. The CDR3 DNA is TGTGCCAGCAGCTTAGGGCAGGGGGGGTCGAACACCGGGGAGCTGTTTTTT.

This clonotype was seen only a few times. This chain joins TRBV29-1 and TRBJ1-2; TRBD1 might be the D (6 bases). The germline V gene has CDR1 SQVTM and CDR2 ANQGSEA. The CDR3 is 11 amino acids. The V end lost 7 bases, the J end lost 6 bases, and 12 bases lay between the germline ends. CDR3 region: CSARRGDGYTF. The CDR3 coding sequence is TGCAGCGCCCGAAGGGGGGATGGCTACACCTTC.

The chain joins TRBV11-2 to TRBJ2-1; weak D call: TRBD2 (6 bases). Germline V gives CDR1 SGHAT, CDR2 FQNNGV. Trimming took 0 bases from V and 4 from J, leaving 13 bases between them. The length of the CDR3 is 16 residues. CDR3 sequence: CASSLDLSSGYNEQFF. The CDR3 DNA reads TGTGCCAGCAGCTTAGACCTAAGTAGCGGTTACAATGAGCAGTTCTTC.

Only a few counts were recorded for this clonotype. In DNA, the CDR3 is TGTGCCAGCAGGAGTGGAGGGGAACGGCATCAGCCCCAGCATTTT. It specifies CASRSGGERHQPQHF. The rearrangement uses TRBV12-3 or TRBV12-4 and TRBJ1-5; D is possibly TRBD1 (5 bases). Trimming took off 6 bases at V and 5 bases at J, with 17 bases between the two ends. The CDR3 totals 15 residues.

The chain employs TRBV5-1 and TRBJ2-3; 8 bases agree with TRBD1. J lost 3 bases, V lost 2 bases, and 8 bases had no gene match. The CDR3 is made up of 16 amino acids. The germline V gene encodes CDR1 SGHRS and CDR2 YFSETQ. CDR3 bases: TGCGCCAGCAGCTTCACTCAGGGGGCTGGAACAGATACGCAGTATTTT. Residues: CASSFTQGAGTDTQYF.

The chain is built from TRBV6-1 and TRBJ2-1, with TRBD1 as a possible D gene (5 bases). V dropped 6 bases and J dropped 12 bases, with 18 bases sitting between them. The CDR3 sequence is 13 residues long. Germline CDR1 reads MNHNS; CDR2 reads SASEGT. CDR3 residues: CASRKPGQMRQFF. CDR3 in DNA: TGTGCCAGCAGAAAGCCAGGGCAAATGCGGCAGTTCTTC.

This CDR3 reads CASSVGTGAQPQHF. CDR3 DNA sequence: TGTGCCAGCAGTGTCGGGACAGGGGCCCAGCCCCAGCATTTT. The J gene is TRBJ1-5, the V gene TRBV12-3 or TRBV12-4; TRBD1 matches 10 bases. This CDR3 has 14 amino acids. With V trimmed by 5 bases and J by 7 bases, 5 bases remained unmatched.

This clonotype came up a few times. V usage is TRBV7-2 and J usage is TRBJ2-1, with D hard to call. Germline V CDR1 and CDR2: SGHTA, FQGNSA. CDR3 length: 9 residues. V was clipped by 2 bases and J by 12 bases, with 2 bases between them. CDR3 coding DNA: TGTGCCAGCAGCTTAAGGCAGTTCTTC. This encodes CASSLRQFF.